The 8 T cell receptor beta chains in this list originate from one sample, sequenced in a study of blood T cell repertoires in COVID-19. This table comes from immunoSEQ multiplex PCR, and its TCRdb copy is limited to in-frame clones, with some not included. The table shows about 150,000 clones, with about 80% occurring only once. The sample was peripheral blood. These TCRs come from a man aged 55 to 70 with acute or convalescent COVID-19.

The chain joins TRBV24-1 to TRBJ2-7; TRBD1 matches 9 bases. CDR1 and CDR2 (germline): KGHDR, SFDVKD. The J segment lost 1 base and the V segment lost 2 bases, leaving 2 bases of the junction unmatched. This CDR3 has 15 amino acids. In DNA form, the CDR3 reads TGTGCCACCAGTGATTGGACAGGGGTATCCTACGAGCAGTACTTC. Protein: CATSDWTGVSYEQYF.

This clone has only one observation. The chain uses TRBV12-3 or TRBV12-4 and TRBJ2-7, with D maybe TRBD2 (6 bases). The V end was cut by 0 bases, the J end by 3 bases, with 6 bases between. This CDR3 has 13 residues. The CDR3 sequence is CASSLASGYEQYF. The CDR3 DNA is TGTGCCAGCAGTTTAGCTAGCGGCTACGAGCAGTACTTC.

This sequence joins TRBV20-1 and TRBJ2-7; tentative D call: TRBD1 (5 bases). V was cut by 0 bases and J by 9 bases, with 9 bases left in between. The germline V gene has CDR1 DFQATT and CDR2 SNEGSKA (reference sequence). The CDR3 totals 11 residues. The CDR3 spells CSARDKTAQYF. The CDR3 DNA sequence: TGCAGTGCTAGAGATAAGACAGCGCAGTACTTC.

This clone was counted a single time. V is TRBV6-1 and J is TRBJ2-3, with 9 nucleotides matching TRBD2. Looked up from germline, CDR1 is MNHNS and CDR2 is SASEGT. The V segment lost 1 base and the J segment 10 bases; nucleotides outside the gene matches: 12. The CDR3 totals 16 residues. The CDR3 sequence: CASSEGGASGAYAQYF. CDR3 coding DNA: TGTGCCAGCAGTGAAGGTGGGGCTAGCGGGGCCTATGCGCAGTATTTT.

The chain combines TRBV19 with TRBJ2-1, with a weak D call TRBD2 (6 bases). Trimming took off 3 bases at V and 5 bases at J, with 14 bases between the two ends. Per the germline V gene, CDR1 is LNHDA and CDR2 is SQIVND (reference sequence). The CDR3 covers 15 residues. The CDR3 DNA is TGTGCCAGTAGTATCATGGACGCGGGACACAATGAGCAGTTCTTC. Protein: CASSIMDAGHNEQFF.

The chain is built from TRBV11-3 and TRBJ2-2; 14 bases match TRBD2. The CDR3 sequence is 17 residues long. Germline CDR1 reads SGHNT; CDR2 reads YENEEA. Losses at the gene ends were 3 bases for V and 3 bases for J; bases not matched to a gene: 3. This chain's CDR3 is CASSLTSGGAYTGELFF. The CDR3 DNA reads TGTGCCAGCAGCTTGACTAGCGGGGGGGCCTACACCGGGGAGCTGTTTTTT.

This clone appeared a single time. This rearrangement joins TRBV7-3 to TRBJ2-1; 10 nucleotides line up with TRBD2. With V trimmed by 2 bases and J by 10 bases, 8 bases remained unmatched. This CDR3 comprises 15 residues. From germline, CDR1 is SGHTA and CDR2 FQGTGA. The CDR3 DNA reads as TGTGCCAGCAGCTTAGGGTCTAGCGGGAGCGGAGAGCAGTTCTTC. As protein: CASSLGSSGSGEQFF.

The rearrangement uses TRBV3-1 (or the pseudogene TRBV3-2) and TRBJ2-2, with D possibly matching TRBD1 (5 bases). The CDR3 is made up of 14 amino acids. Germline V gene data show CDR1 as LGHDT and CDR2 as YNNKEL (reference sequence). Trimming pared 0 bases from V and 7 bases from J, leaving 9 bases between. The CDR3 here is CASSQDPGLGELFF. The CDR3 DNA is TGTGCCAGCAGCCAAGATCCAGGGCTCGGGGAGCTGTTTTTT.